The clone carrying this T cell receptor beta chain appeared once. What it binds is not known. This sample was included in a study of CD8 T cells in ankylosing spondylitis. The study's findings and limits: One TCR beta motif, made up of roughly eight highly homologous variants, appeared characteristic of ankylosing spondylitis blood.

TCRdb re-called the 5' RACE reads through MiXCR, storing one row per CDR3 protein. The data hold 250,000 to 350,000 distinct CDR3 sequences, with 7.5% to 9% observed a single time. The CDR3 extends over 19 amino acids. V gave up 10 bases and J gave up 0 bases; unmatched junction bases: 17. This TCR was recovered from a male donor with ankylosing spondylitis. Sequenced input: blood, either unsorted or a sorted T cell fraction (not recorded which). This chain uses TRBV12-3 or TRBV12-4 with TRBJ2-1; 11 bases align to TRBD2. CDR3 region: CAIRGGLAEGLSSYNEQFF. The DNA of the CDR3 is TGTGCCATCAGGGGGGGACTAGCGGAAGGCCTGAGCTCCTACAATGAGCAGTTCTTC.